The rows below give T cell receptor beta chains drawn from one sample of a study of control samples from healthy donors and cancer patients. Only in-frame clones appear in the TCRdb table, and some are missing; sequencing was by immunoSEQ multiplex PCR. The repertoire holds 150,000 to 200,000 clones, 85% to 95% seen once, with around 1.3% in the top ten. Sequencing input: blood. These receptors all come from a woman aged 18-35 years in good health. Both conserved end residues are part of each CDR3. The D gene is left open where the match is weak. Clone size is given for some rows only: seen once, a few or many times, or a class if the clone is expanded.

.	.	TRBV11-2	TRBJ1-6	CASRGPGDPYNSPLHF	TGTGCCAGCAGAGGTCCAGGGGACCCCTATAATTCACCCCTCCACTTT
.	TRBD2	TRBV11-2	TRBJ2-7	CASSPGTTGGEQYF	TGTGCCAGCAGCCCCGGGACCACGGGGGGCGAGCAGTACTTC
.	.	TRBV14	TRBJ1-3	CASSQDWAMKGDTIYF	TGTGCCAGCAGCCAAGATTGGGCGATGAAAGGAGACACCATATATTTT
.	.	TRBV21-1	TRBJ1-2	CASSQKPGRWNYGYTF	TGTGCCAGCAGCCAGAAACCGGGACGGTGGAACTATGGCTACACCTTC
.	TRBD2	TRBV5-6	TRBJ2-4	CASSPLGGDQYF	TGTGCCAGCAGCCCCCTCGGGGGGGACCAGTACTTC
once	.	TRBV19	TRBJ1-1	CASSIARLNTEAFF	TGTGCCAGTAGTATAGCCAGACTGAACACTGAAGCTTTCTTT
once	.	TRBV4-2	TRBJ2-5	CASSQGLSSETQYF	TGTGCCAGCAGCCAAGGTTTGAGTTCAGAGACCCAGTACTTC
.	.	TRBV7-6	TRBJ2-3	CASSLEGGLGDTQYF	TGTGCCAGCAGCTTAGAGGGAGGTTTGGGAGATACGCAGTATTTT
.	.	TRBV25-1	TRBJ1-4	CASSEWGTPNEKLFF	TGTGCCAGCAGTGAATGGGGCACCCCTAATGAAAAACTGTTTTTT
.	.	TRBV4-3	TRBJ2-7	CASSQGRQHEQYF	TGCGCCAGCAGCCAAGGTAGGCAACACGAGCAGTACTTC
.	TRBD2	TRBV10-2	TRBJ2-5	CASSVVKRGGLRETQYF	TGCGCCAGCAGTGTGGTAAAGCGGGGGGGCCTTAGGGAGACCCAGTACTTC
.	.	TRBV2	TRBJ1-6	CASSEDGSSYNSPLHF	TGTGCCAGCAGTGAAGACGGAAGCTCCTATAATTCACCCCTCCACTTT
.	.	TRBV18	TRBJ1-4	CASPPETNEKLFF	TGTGCCAGCCCCCCAGAGACCAATGAAAAACTGTTTTTT
.	TRBD1	TRBV7-9	TRBJ2-7	CASSQRDRGAYEQYF	TGTGCCAGCAGCCAACGGGACAGGGGCGCTTACGAGCAGTACTTC
.	TRBD2	TRBV5-3	TRBJ2-1	CARSRNTSGGGRWQFF	TGTGCCAGAAGCCGCAATACTAGCGGGGGAGGACGATGGCAGTTCTTC
.	.	TRBV29-1	TRBJ2-7	CSVGTTSSYEQYF	TGCAGCGTTGGAACCACGAGCTCCTACGAGCAGTACTTC
once	.	TRBV11-3	TRBJ2-5	CASTDQANGETQYF	TGTGCCAGCACCGATCAGGCGAACGGAGAGACCCAGTACTTC
.	.	TRBV11-3	TRBJ1-2	CASSLALGYGYTF	TGTGCCAGCAGCTTAGCCCTCGGGTATGGCTACACCTTC
.	.	TRBV28	TRBJ2-7	CASSLSTGEQYF	TGTGCCAGCAGTTTATCTACAGGGGAGCAGTACTTC
.	.	TRBV21-1	TRBJ2-4	CASSKGPGKDIQYF	TGTGCCAGCAGCAAAGGGCCGGGGAAGGACATTCAGTACTTC
.	TRBD1	TRBV7-6	TRBJ1-2	CASSPSTGVGYGYTF	TGTGCCAGCAGCCCTTCGACAGGGGTCGGCTATGGCTACACCTTC
.	.	TRBV6-1	TRBJ1-1	CASSESTGLLNTEAFF	TGTGCCAGCAGTGAGTCAACAGGGCTTCTAAACACTGAAGCTTTCTTT
.	.	TRBV6-5	TRBJ1-1	CASRSDLLEAFF	TGTGCCAGCAGGTCAGACCTCCTCGAAGCTTTCTTT
.	TRBD2	TRBV13	TRBJ2-1	CASSPRLAGGNEQFF	TGTGCCAGCAGCCCTAGACTAGCGGGGGGCAATGAGCAGTTCTTC
.	.	TRBV9	TRBJ1-1	CASSTGALNTEAFF	TGTGCCAGCAGCACGGGGGCTCTGAACACTGAAGCTTTCTTT
.	.	TRBV28	TRBJ2-3	CASSFSQGIEDTQYF	TGTGCCAGCAGTTTTTCACAGGGTATAGAAGATACGCAGTATTTT
.	TRBD2	TRBV9	TRBJ2-1	CASSVFGTSGGDEQFF	TGTGCCAGCAGCGTATTCGGGACTAGCGGCGGAGATGAGCAGTTCTTC
.	.	TRBV28	TRBJ1-6	CASTSPGYLKKGSPLHF	TGTGCCAGCACATCGCCGGGATATCTAAAAAAGGGCTCACCCCTCCACTTT
.	.	TRBV27	TRBJ2-1	CASRGSFIDYNEQFF	TGTGCCAGCAGGGGTAGCTTTATCGACTACAATGAGCAGTTCTTC
.	.	TRBV29-1	TRBJ2-7	CSVVKGSSYEQYF	TGCAGCGTTGTTAAGGGGAGCTCCTACGAGCAGTACTTC
.	.	TRBV12-2	TRBJ1-3	CASRLVVRGREPGNTIYF	TGTGCAAGTCGCTTAGTTGTGCGGGGACGGGAACCTGGAAACACCATATATTTT
.	.	TRBV27	TRBJ2-3	CAGNYGGRGTDTQYF	TGTGCCGGCAACTACGGGGGGCGAGGCACAGATACGCAGTATTTT
.	TRBD2	TRBV28	TRBJ2-1	CASSIAGGSYNEQFF	TGTGCCAGCAGCATAGCGGGAGGCTCCTACAATGAGCAGTTCTTC
once	.	TRBV11-3	TRBJ2-2	CASSLAAWRGGELFF	TGTGCCAGCAGCTTAGCCGCCTGGAGGGGCGGGGAGCTGTTTTTT
.	.	TRBV9	TRBJ1-2	CASSPTGTSNYGYTF	TGTGCCAGCAGCCCAACCGGGACATCTAACTATGGCTACACCTTC
.	.	TRBV28	TRBJ1-3	CASSVYSGNTIYF	TGTGCCAGCAGTGTCTACTCTGGAAACACCATATATTTT
.	.	TRBV5-1	TRBJ1-1	CASSPSRRVTEAFF	TGCGCCAGCAGCCCCAGTCGGCGGGTTACTGAAGCTTTCTTT
.	.	TRBV19	TRBJ2-5	CATCPTGQETQYF	TGTGCCACCTGTCCGACAGGCCAAGAGACCCAGTACTTC
.	.	TRBV6-4	TRBJ2-3	CASSETGLSTDTQYF	TGTGCCAGCAGTGAAACGGGACTTAGCACAGATACGCAGTATTTT
.	.	TRBV27	TRBJ2-7	CASSLASGSPYEQYF	TGTGCCAGCAGTTTAGCATCGGGCAGTCCCTACGAGCAGTACTTC
.	.	TRBV7-2	TRBJ1-3	CASSLVGGNTIYF	TGTGCCAGCAGCTTAGTGGGGGGAAACACCATATATTTT
.	.	TRBV12-5	TRBJ2-6	CASGLSQDNPGANVLTF	TGTGCTAGTGGTTTGTCCCAGGACAACCCTGGGGCCAACGTCCTGACTTTC
.	.	TRBV29-1	TRBJ1-1	CSVDKGGEAFF	TGCAGCGTCGATAAGGGAGGTGAAGCTTTCTTT
.	.	TRBV9	TRBJ1-3	CASSVDGGMPGNTIYF	TGTGCCAGCAGCGTAGACGGAGGGATGCCTGGAAACACCATATATTTT
few	.	TRBV9	TRBJ1-5	CASSVPGHLNQPQHF	TGTGCCAGCAGCGTTCCAGGGCACCTCAATCAGCCCCAGCATTTT
.	TRBD1	TRBV7-9	TRBJ1-1	CASSGPDREAFF	TGTGCCAGCAGCGGACCGGACAGGGAGGCTTTCTTT
.	TRBD1	TRBV10-2	TRBJ1-1	CASSEWTGKVPEAFF	TGCGCCAGCAGTGAGTGGACAGGGAAGGTCCCTGAAGCTTTCTTT
.	TRBD1	TRBV19	TRBJ1-2	CASSMTGGGGYTF	TGTGCCAGTAGTATGACAGGGGGCGGTGGCTACACCTTC
.	.	TRBV3-1/TRBV3-2	TRBJ2-3	CASSLRVAEYTDTQYF	TGTGCCAGCAGCCTCCGAGTAGCGGAATACACAGATACGCAGTATTTT
.	.	TRBV27	TRBJ1-4	CASSARPQLGGKLFF	TGTGCCAGCAGTGCACGACCTCAACTCGGGGGAAAACTGTTTTTT
.	.	TRBV19	TRBJ1-2	CASSIPPATDGYTF	TGTGCCAGTAGTATTCCCCCCGCGACGGATGGCTACACCTTC
.	TRBD1	TRBV11-2	TRBJ1-3	CASSLDRQGGNTIYF	TGTGCCAGCAGCTTAGATAGACAGGGTGGAAACACCATATATTTT
.	.	TRBV4-2	TRBJ2-2	CASSQGIMGGLGELFF	TGTGCCAGCAGCCAAGGCATAATGGGGGGATTAGGGGAGCTGTTTTTT
.	.	TRBV5-1	TRBJ2-5	CASSLFIGVQETQYF	TGCGCCAGCAGCTTGTTTATAGGGGTCCAAGAGACCCAGTACTTC
once	TRBD2	TRBV5-4	TRBJ2-5	CASSLSSGGYQETQYF	TGTGCCAGCAGTTTATCTAGCGGGGGGTACCAAGAGACCCAGTACTTC
.	.	TRBV12-3/TRBV12-4	TRBJ2-5	CASSLVGETQYF	TGTGCCAGCAGTTTAGTCGGGGAGACCCAGTACTTC
.	.	TRBV10-3	TRBJ2-7	CAISGGGQLYEQYF	TGTGCCATCAGTGGCGGTGGACAGCTCTACGAGCAGTACTTC
once	.	TRBV7-2	TRBJ1-2	CASSPYQEYGYTF	TGTGCCAGCAGCCCCTATCAGGAGTATGGCTACACCTTC
.	TRBD1	TRBV10-3	TRBJ1-4	CATSGQGNEKLFF	TGTGCCACCTCCGGACAGGGAAATGAAAAACTGTTTTTT